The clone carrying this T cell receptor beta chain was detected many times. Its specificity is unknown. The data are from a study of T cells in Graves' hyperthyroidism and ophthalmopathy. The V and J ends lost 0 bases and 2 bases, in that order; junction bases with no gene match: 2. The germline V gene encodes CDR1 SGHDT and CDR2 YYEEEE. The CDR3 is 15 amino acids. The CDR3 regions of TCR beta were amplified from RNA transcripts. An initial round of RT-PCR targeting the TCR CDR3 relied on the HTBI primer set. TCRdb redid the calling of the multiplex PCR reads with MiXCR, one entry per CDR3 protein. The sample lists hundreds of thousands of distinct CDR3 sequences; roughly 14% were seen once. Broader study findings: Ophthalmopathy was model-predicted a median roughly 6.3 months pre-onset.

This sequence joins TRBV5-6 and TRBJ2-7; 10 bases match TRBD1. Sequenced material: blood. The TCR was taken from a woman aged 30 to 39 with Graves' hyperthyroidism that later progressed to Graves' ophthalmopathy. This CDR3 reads CASSLGDRGTYEQYF. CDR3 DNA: TGTGCCAGCAGCTTGGGGGACAGGGGAACCTACGAGCAGTACTTC.